These 13 T cell receptor beta chains were all obtained from the same sample, sequenced in a study of shared clonotypes between healthy human individuals. TCRdb's copy holds only in-frame clones and misses some; the assay was immunoSEQ multiplex PCR. Of about 2.4 million clones detected, approximately 94% appear once; the ten largest clones hold around 0.14%. Sequencing was done on a sample of naive CD4+ T cells sorted from blood. The subset is: CD45RA+ positively selected. The receptors originated from a man between 18 and 35 years old in good health.

The J gene is TRBJ2-5, the V gene TRBV7-2; no clear D. With 4 bases removed from V and 1 base from J, the gap between germline ends came to 10 bases. Germline V gene data show CDR1 as SGHTA and CDR2 as FQGNSA. The CDR3 is made up of 14 amino acids. The CDR3 here is CASSSVSRQETQYF. CDR3 DNA: TGTGCCAGCAGCTCCGTTAGTCGCCAAGAGACCCAGTACTTC.

The DNA of the CDR3 is TGTGCCAGCAGCCATGTGAATGAGCAGTTCTTC. This translates into CASSHVNEQFF. The V call is TRBV14, the J call TRBJ2-1; D is unclear. The CDR3 covers 11 residues. V was shortened by 3 bases and J by 7 bases, with 4 bases between the two germline ends. From germline, CDR1 is SGHDN and CDR2 FVKESK.

This chain connects TRBV6-1 to TRBJ1-1; no definite D call. CDR3 length: 16 amino acids. CDR1 and CDR2 from the germline V gene are MNHNS and SASEGT. V lost 0 bases and J 0 bases, leaving 11 bases between the germline ends. The DNA of the CDR3 is TGTGCCAGCAGTGAAGCGTACAAACTCATGAACACTGAAGCTTTCTTT. This sequence encodes CASSEAYKLMNTEAFF.

The J gene is TRBJ2-1, the V gene TRBV27; D is unclear. The CDR3 loop spans 15 amino acids. V lost 4 bases, J lost 0 bases, and 10 bases lay in between. Germline V gene sequence: CDR1 MNHEY, CDR2 SMNVEV (reference sequence). The CDR3: CASSSALSSYNEQFF. The CDR3 nucleotides read TGTGCCAGCAGTTCGGCTCTGAGCTCCTACAATGAGCAGTTCTTC.

Comments on this clone: Different DNA sequences within this sample yield the same CDR3. The CDR3 nucleotides are TGTGCCAGCGGCAGGGGACCCTACGAGCAGTACTTC. It yields the protein CASGRGPYEQYF. The V call is TRBV6-5, the J call TRBJ2-7, with D possibly being TRBD1 (6 bases). V lost 8 bases to trimming and J lost 2 bases, with 10 bases between them. Germline CDR1 reads MNHEY; CDR2 reads SVGAGI. There are 12 residues in the CDR3.

This chain joins TRBV5-6 and TRBJ2-7; D is possibly TRBD2 (5 bases). The ends were cut back, 5 bases at V and 0 bases at J, with 18 bases in the middle. Germline V gives CDR1 SGHDT, CDR2 YYEEEE. The CDR3 spans 16 residues. The CDR3 DNA reads as TGTGCCAGCAGACCAACTAGGGCCAGGAGCTCCTACGAGCAGTACTTC. Protein: CASRPTRARSSYEQYF.

For this clone: This same CDR3 is encoded by further DNA sequences in the sample. This chain links TRBV9 with TRBJ2-1, with TRBD2 matching 14 bases. The junction had 2 bases not matched to a gene; V was cut back by 3 bases and J by 6 bases. This CDR3 is 15 amino acids long. Germline loops: CDR1 SGDLS, CDR2 YYNGEE. The CDR3 sequence: CASSAGLAGVNEQFF. DNA of the CDR3: TGTGCCAGCAGCGCGGGACTAGCGGGAGTCAATGAGCAGTTCTTC.

The rearrangement links TRBV9 to TRBJ1-1; 8 positions match TRBD1. The CDR3 contains 15 residues. The germline gives CDR1 SGDLS, CDR2 YYNGEE. With V trimmed by 3 bases and J by 4 bases, 8 bases remained unmatched. CDR3 in amino acids: CASSADRGVGTEAFF. CDR3 nucleotide sequence: TGTGCCAGCAGCGCCGACAGGGGCGTGGGCACTGAAGCTTTCTTT.

The chain joins TRBV29-1 to TRBJ2-7; the match to TRBD2 covers 7 bases. The junction had 10 bases not matched to a gene; V was cut back by 7 bases and J by 4 bases. Germline assignment: CDR1 SQVTM and CDR2 ANQGSEA. The CDR3 runs 13 residues. CDR3 coding DNA: TGCAGCGCTGGCCCCGGGACTACTTACGAGCAGTACTTC. Protein: CSAGPGTTYEQYF.

In its sample, this clone was seen once. This chain uses TRBV5-6 with TRBJ2-2; tentatively, D is TRBD2 (5 bases). The V gene lost 4 bases and the J gene lost 5 bases, with 18 bases spanning the gap. Germline V gives CDR1 SGHDT, CDR2 YYEEEE. This CDR3 comprises 16 residues. CDR3 in amino acids: CASSPPIAGRTGELFF. The CDR3 coding sequence is TGTGCCAGCAGCCCACCTATTGCGGGTCGGACCGGGGAGCTGTTTTTT.

This clone has a handful of counts. CDR3 in DNA: TGTGCCAGCAGTTTCCGTTGGACTAGCCCGGGCTACGAGCAGTACTTC. Amino acid sequence: CASSFRWTSPGYEQYF. The chain has TRBV28 and TRBJ2-7; 8 nucleotides match TRBD2. The germline V gene encodes CDR1 MDHEN and CDR2 SYDVKM. CDR3 size: 16 residues. The V segment lost 3 bases and the J segment 3 bases; nucleotides outside the gene matches: 10.

CDR3 amino acids: CASSPREGKRSYTF. In DNA, the CDR3 is TGTGCCAGCAGTCCCCGGGAGGGAAAGAGGAGCTACACCTTC. The chain combines TRBV6-1 with TRBJ1-2; D not resolved. In germline, CDR1 is MNHNS, CDR2 SASEGT. The CDR3 spans 14 residues. Trimming stripped 5 bases from V and 9 bases from J, with 19 bases between.

On this clone: Compared with germline, one end of the junction differs, possibly owing to a read error. The chain uses TRBV30 and TRBJ2-7; possibly TRBD1 or TRBD2 for D (5 bases each). The CDR3 has 11 amino acids. From germline, CDR1 is GTSNPN and CDR2 SVGIG (reference sequence). In DNA, the CDR3 is TGTGCCGGGAGATGGGGCCACGAGCAGTACTTC. Amino acid sequence: CAGRWGHEQYF.